This TCR beta chain was identified in a study of blood T cell repertoires in COVID-19. Turning to the study itself: COVID-19 samples from acute and convalescent phases originated in the United States, Italy and Spain. In each case, the material was cDNA or gDNA derived from T cells, B-cell-depleted T cells, or PBMCs.

Authors' analysis steps: Amplification with reference gene primers provided the estimates of nucleated cell counts. Sequencing used immunoSEQ multiplex PCR; TCRdb keeps in-frame clones, though not all of them. Clonal size and the V and J genes are those of that table, whereas D and trimming came from the DNA. The sample lists some 140,000 clones; around nine tenths were seen once. Looked up from germline, CDR1 is SNHLY and CDR2 is FYNNEI. This CDR3 has 16 residues. Trimming cost V 4 bases and J 6 bases, with 16 bases left between them. Sequencing input: peripheral blood. This chain links TRBV2 with TRBJ1-6, with a weak D call TRBD1 (6 bases). This clonotype was obtained from a man between 50 and 59 years old with active or convalescent COVID-19. CDR3: CASSGGTQGLNSPLHF. The CDR3, as DNA: TGTGCCAGCAGTGGGGGCACACAGGGCCTTAATTCACCCCTCCACTTT.